This T cell receptor (beta chain) was documented in a study of T cells after posttransplantation cyclophosphamide. The CDR3 spans 17 residues. Germline-derived CDR1 and CDR2 are SEHNR and FQNEAQ (reference sequence). The trim removed 5 bases at V and 3 bases at J, leaving 7 bases unmatched. Overall study results and limits: Later post-transplant blood repertoires were often dominated by donor CD8+ memory clones. Recipient CMV seropositivity and CMV reactivation strongly tracked TRB clonality.

As regards this clone: Its target is unknown.

The related graft donor's blood sample was taken on the day of bone marrow donation. Data came from immunoSEQ multiplex PCR; TCRdb stores just in-frame clones and leaves some out. The sample gives tens of thousands of clones, none seen only once, and the top ten clones hold more than 2%. The sequence derives from a man in his forties in good health, CMV-negative, and a related stem cell transplant donor. This chain connects TRBV7-9 to TRBJ2-6; 10 nucleotides line up with TRBD1. The sample consisted of PBMCs. As DNA, the CDR3 is TGTGCCAGCAGCCCCGGGACAGGGGTTGTTGGGGCCAACGTCCTGACTTTC. This translates into CASSPGTGVVGANVLTF. Variable domain in full (rest from reference TRBV7-9 and TRBJ2-6): DTGVSQNPRHKITKRGQNVTFRCDPISEHNRLYWYRQTLGQGPEFLTYFQNEAQLEKSRLLSDRFSAERPKGSFSTLEIQRTEQGDSAMYLCASSPGTGVVGANVLTFGAGSRLTVL.